The T cell receptor (beta chain) under discussion was sequenced for a study of cytotoxic CD8 clonotypes in ibrutinib-treated CLL. General observations from the study: Higher circulating CD8+ T-cell counts strongly accompanied higher baseline clonality, above age-matched healthy donors. Stable or contracted on treatment, public clonotypes were also uncommon.

CDR1 and CDR2 from the germline V gene are SQVTM and ANQGSEA. The CDR3 length is 14 residues. J lost 5 bases, V lost 6 bases, and 12 bases had no gene match. Measured with immunoSEQ multiplex PCR; TCRdb has only the in-frame clones, and not every one. This table holds fewer than 400,000 clones, over 55% found once. For this clone: Antigen: not known.

The sequencing here drew on PBMCs, taken after 36 months of ibrutinib treatment. The clonotype comes from a human donor with chronic lymphocytic leukemia. The chain carries TRBV29-1 and TRBJ2-7; TRBD1 aligns across 8 bases. The CDR3 sequence: CSVRGQGAVNEQYF. For the CDR3, the DNA is TGCAGCGTCAGGGGCCAGGGGGCTGTGAACGAGCAGTACTTC.